This paragraph reports one T cell receptor beta chain. Its antigen is unknown. These data belong to a study of vaccination effects on CD4 cells after COVID-19. Findings of the study overall: Long after vaccination, the clones induced by infection and by vaccine shrank markedly in size.

In the ViraFEST assay, antigen-specific CD4+ clonotypes were identified by expansion after peptide-pool stimulation. CD4+ T cells were isolated after around ten days of culture. The CDR3 contains 14 residues. CDR1 is SGHDN and CDR2 is FVKESK in the germline V gene. With 0 bases removed from V and 5 bases from J, the gap between germline ends came to 5 bases. TCRdb keeps only in-frame clones here, not all; method: immunoSEQ multiplex PCR. The sample contains about 79,000 clones, roughly 74% of which appear only once. This receptor was identified in a human donor who received a COVID-19 vaccine. The rearrangement links TRBV14 to TRBJ2-6; D ambiguous. The sequencing here drew on CD4+ T cells from PBMCs cultured with HCoV-229E spike peptides, taken before COVID-19 vaccination. This CDR3 is CASSQESWANVLTF. In DNA form, the CDR3 reads TGTGCCAGCAGCCAAGAAAGCTGGGCCAACGTCCTGACTTTC.